The 10 T cell receptor beta chains reported below all come from one sample, sequenced in a study of cytomegalovirus exposure and HLA in healthy donors. The PCR employed 60 Vbeta primers together with 13 Jbeta primers. Generated by immunoSEQ multiplex PCR, the TCRdb table keeps only in-frame clones and is missing some. This repertoire shows some 90,000 clones, 65% to 75% found once; its top ten account for 14%. Material: PBMCs. The receptors were gathered from a woman aged 65 to 85 in good health and CMV-seropositive.

In this sample, this clone turned up a few times. This rearrangement joins TRBV29-1 to TRBJ1-5, with D perhaps TRBD1 (5 bases). V gave up 5 bases and J gave up 7 bases, with 15 bases separating them. The CDR3 length is 13 residues. The V gene's germline CDR1 is SQVTM and CDR2 ANQGSEA. DNA of the CDR3: TGCAGCGTTATGGAGAGAAGGGGCCAGCCCCAGCATTTT. This sequence encodes CSVMERRGQPQHF.

This clone has a handful of counts. The rearrangement joins TRBV15 to TRBJ1-6; possible D gene TRBD1, 6 bases. The CDR3 length is 17 residues. The V end lost 1 base, the J end lost 1 base, and 11 bases lay between the germline ends. Per germline, CDR1 LNHNV and CDR2 YYDKDF (reference sequence). CDR3 protein: CATSRVRGSSYNSPLHF. CDR3 sequence (DNA): TGTGCCACCAGCAGAGTAAGGGGGTCGTCCTATAATTCACCCCTCCACTTT. Based on the CDR3 plus reference TRBV15 and TRBJ1-6, the full variable domain is DAMVIQNPRYQVTQFGKPVTLSCSQTLNHNVMYWYQQKSSQAPKLLFHYYDKDFNNEADTPDNFQSRRPNTSFCFLDIRSPGLGDTAMYLCATSRVRGSSYNSPLHFGNGTRLTVT.

V is TRBV6-6 and J is TRBJ1-5, with D uncertain. The CDR3 contains 14 residues. V was cut by 6 bases and J by 2 bases, with 11 bases left in between. Germline CDR1 MNHNY, CDR2 SVGAGI (reference sequence). CDR3 loop: CASRDTYGNQPQHF. CDR3 DNA sequence: TGTGCCAGCAGAGACACCTATGGCAATCAGCCCCAGCATTTT.

The chain combines TRBV7-6 with TRBJ1-2, with D unclear. In germline, CDR1 is SGHVS, CDR2 FNYEAQ. The CDR3 consists of 13 residues. V lost 2 bases, J lost 7 bases, and 11 bases lay in between. This CDR3 reads CASSLTGGVGYTF. CDR3 sequence (DNA): TGTGCCAGCAGCTTAACGGGAGGAGTTGGCTACACCTTC.

As concerns this clone: Other DNA sequences in the sample encode the same CDR3. The rearrangement uses TRBV19 and TRBJ1-2, with D possibly TRBD1 on 6 matching bases. The CDR3 contains 13 residues. The germline gives CDR1 LNHDA, CDR2 SQIVND (reference sequence). With 5 bases removed from V and 14 bases from J, the gap between germline ends came to 21 bases. CDR3 DNA sequence: TGTGCCAGTAGTGTCGTAACACAGGGTATGAGGACCTTC. It codes for CASSVVTQGMRTF.

This clone has only one observation. J is TRBJ2-5 and V is TRBV5-1; 8 positions agree with TRBD1. This CDR3 is 16 amino acids long. Germline loops: CDR1 SGHRS, CDR2 YFSETQ. V dropped 0 bases and J dropped 0; count of bases not matched to a gene: 4. The CDR3 nucleotides are TGCGCCAGCAGCTTGGAGTACAGGGGGTACCAAGAGACCCAGTACTTC. Encoded protein: CASSLEYRGYQETQYF.

The gene calls are TRBV18 and TRBJ1-4; D gene uncertain. CDR3 size: 16 residues. V gave up 1 base and J gave up 5 bases, with 14 bases separating them. From germline, CDR1 is KGHSH and CDR2 LQKENI. The CDR3 DNA reads as TGTGCCAGCTCACCACGGAGAGGAACGGCCAATGAAAAACTGTTTTTT. This sequence encodes CASSPRRGTANEKLFF.

The chain uses TRBV28 and TRBJ1-2; weak D call: TRBD1 (5 bases). There are 14 residues in the CDR3. Germline CDR1 and CDR2: MDHEN and SYDVKM. Between the trimmed V and J ends, which lost 2 bases and 6 bases, there was a span of 13 bases. The CDR3 DNA reads as TGTGCCAGCAGTTTACTCCCGACAGAGAATGGCTACACCTTC. It translates to CASSLLPTENGYTF.

This chain connects TRBV2 to TRBJ2-1; 11 bases map to TRBD2. Trimming cost V 6 bases and J 2 bases; bases outside gene matches: 6. Looked up from germline, CDR1 is SNHLY and CDR2 is FYNNEI. This CDR3 comprises 16 residues. The CDR3: CASRGTSGGTYNEQFF. CDR3 coding DNA: TGTGCCAGCAGGGGGACTAGCGGAGGTACCTACAATGAGCAGTTCTTC.

The chain combines TRBV14 with TRBJ2-3; TRBD2 matches 8 bases. The J segment lost 1 base and the V segment lost 2 bases, leaving 2 bases of the junction unmatched. This CDR3 spans 15 amino acids. Germline-derived CDR1 and CDR2 are SGHDN and FVKESK. The CDR3 DNA is TGTGCCAGCAGCCAACAACTAGCGGGCACAGATACGCAGTATTTT. It yields the protein CASSQQLAGTDTQYF. Drawing the rest from reference TRBV14 and TRBJ2-3, the complete variable domain is EAGVTQFPSHSVIEKGQTVTLRCDPISGHDNLYWYRRVMGKEIKFLLHFVKESKQDESGMPNNRFLAERTGGTYSTLKVQPAELEDSGVYFCASSQQLAGTDTQYFGPGTRLTVL.